Below, 15 T cell receptor beta chains from the same sample are listed, as sequenced in a study of naive and memory T cell subsets. The library had UMIs added by 3' ligation of an oligonucleotide to TCR cDNA. Four PCR rounds used nested alpha and beta constant region primers plus the SP2 primer. In TCRdb, the 5' RACE reads were re-called with MiXCR into one record per CDR3 protein. The data contain 25,000 to 35,000 distinct CDR3 sequences, roughly 17% of them singletons. All receptors derive from a female donor in good health.

Notes on this clonotype: This sequence may be a read error, since a much larger clone differs from it by one base. The gene calls are TRBV29-1 and TRBJ2-7; D gene uncertain. CDR1 is SQVTM and CDR2 is ANQGSEA in the germline V gene. The CDR3 runs to 10 residues. V was clipped by 6 bases and J by 3 bases, with 6 bases between them. The CDR3 DNA is TGCAGCGTCCTCGGCTACGAGCAGTACTTC. Translating it yields CSVLGYEQYF.

This clonotype has a count of ten or more. The chain is built from TRBV20-1 and TRBJ2-5; 10 bases line up with TRBD1. Trimming cost V 8 bases and J 5 bases; bases outside gene matches: 8. In germline, CDR1 is DFQATT, CDR2 SNEGSKA (reference sequence). The CDR3 is 13 amino acids. The CDR3 spells CSSGQGSGETQYF. The CDR3 bases are TGCAGTTCGGGACAGGGGTCAGGGGAGACCCAGTACTTC.

This clonotype was recorded many times. The J gene is TRBJ1-1, the V gene TRBV12-3 or TRBV12-4, with no clear D. Between the trimmed V and J ends, which lost 5 bases and 5 bases, there was a span of 9 bases. This CDR3 spans 12 amino acids. The CDR3 loop reads CASSPGSTEAFF. Here the CDR3 DNA reads TGTGCCAGCAGTCCCGGGAGTACTGAAGCTTTCTTT.

This clonotype was observed a few times. This chain uses TRBV20-1 with TRBJ2-4, with 12 positions matching TRBD2. Germline CDR1 and CDR2: DFQATT and SNEGSKA (reference sequence). The CDR3 totals 19 residues. Losses at the gene ends were 3 bases for V and 0 bases for J; bases not matched to a gene: 12. The CDR3 bases are TGCAGTGCTAGTGGACCGGGACTAGCGGGTTCCAGAGCCAAAAACATTCAGTACTTC. Protein product: CSASGPGLAGSRAKNIQYF.

By frequency in the sample, this clonotype is medium-sized. The chain couples TRBV6-1 to TRBJ2-7; 9 bases map to TRBD1. The CDR3 has 14 residues. The trim removed 6 bases at V and 4 bases at J, leaving 7 bases unmatched. Germline-derived CDR1 and CDR2 are MNHNS and SASEGT. The CDR3 nucleotides read TGTGCCAGCAGAAACTCCGGGACAGGGTACGAGCAGTACTTC. Translation gives CASRNSGTGYEQYF.

This clonotype was detected once. The chain recombines TRBV27 with TRBJ2-7, with 14 bases lining up with TRBD2. Germline CDR1 MNHEY, CDR2 SMNVEV (reference sequence). The CDR3 loop spans 19 amino acids. J gave up 2 bases and V 2 bases, and 11 bases lay outside the gene matches. The CDR3 DNA sequence: TGTGCCAGCAGTTTAAGGTATCCCCGGACTAGCGGGGGGACCTACGAGCAGTACTTC. Protein sequence: CASSLRYPRTSGGTYEQYF.

The CDR3 DNA sequence: TGTGCCAGCAGTTACCGGTCAGGGGGCAATGGCTACACCTTC. It specifies CASSYRSGGNGYTF. The chain employs TRBV6-5 and TRBJ1-2; TRBD1 aligns across 8 bases. CDR3 length equals 14 residues. The V gene's germline CDR1 is MNHEY and CDR2 SVGAGI. The V segment lost 2 bases and the J segment 6 bases; nucleotides outside the gene matches: 5.

This clonotype was detected ten times or more. The chain links TRBV5-1 to TRBJ2-3; TRBD1 matches 10 bases. Germline CDR1 and CDR2: SGHRS and YFSETQ. CDR3 length equals 15 residues. Trimming at V came to 4 bases and at J to 4 bases, leaving 6 bases not matched to a gene. The CDR3 sequence: CASSLQTGGADTQYF. CDR3 nucleotides: TGCGCCAGCAGCCTTCAGACAGGGGGCGCAGATACGCAGTATTTT.

This clonotype was detected many times. V is TRBV12-3 or TRBV12-4 and J is TRBJ2-3, with D perhaps matching TRBD1 or TRBD2 (6 bases each). V gave up 3 bases and J gave up 3 bases, with 16 bases separating them. This CDR3 has 16 amino acids. CDR3 in amino acids: CASSFPGAIRTDTQYF. The CDR3 DNA sequence: TGTGCCAGCAGTTTTCCGGGGGCAATCCGGACAGATACGCAGTATTTT.

This clonotype was seen repeatedly, ten times or more. V is TRBV10-2 and J is TRBJ2-7, with TRBD1 matching 8 bases. V shed 6 bases, J shed 4 bases, and the junction held 2 bases outside the gene matches. The CDR3 contains 12 residues. Germline V gene sequence: CDR1 WSHSY, CDR2 SAAADI. CDR3 loop: CASSRQGYEQYF. The DNA of the CDR3 is TGCGCCAGCAGCCGACAGGGGTACGAGCAGTACTTC.

This clonotype occurred many times. The chain couples TRBV11-3 to TRBJ2-1, with 8 positions matching TRBD1. Per the germline V gene, CDR1 is SGHNT and CDR2 is YENEEA. Trimming took 4 bases from V and 7 from J; bases not matched to a gene: 6. The CDR3 length is 14 residues. The chain's CDR3 is CASSSRQGMNEQFF. For the CDR3, the DNA is TGTGCCAGCAGCTCCCGACAGGGGATGAATGAGCAGTTCTTC.

A few counts support this clonotype. J is TRBJ1-2 and V is TRBV20-1; 9 bases line up with TRBD1. The CDR3 totals 17 residues. CDR1 is DFQATT, CDR2 SNEGSKA, per germline (reference sequence). V lost 0 bases to trimming and J lost 12 bases; unmatched junction nucleotides: 20. CDR3 nucleotide sequence: TGCAGTGCTAGAGATCTGATTTCGGGACAGGGTAATCGGGGCGACACCTTC. It yields the protein CSARDLISGQGNRGDTF.

A few counts support this clonotype. The rearrangement links TRBV12-3 or TRBV12-4 to TRBJ1-2, with 9 bases that match TRBD1. Unmatched junction bases numbered 8, after V lost 5 bases and J lost 4 bases. This CDR3 spans 15 amino acids. In nucleotides, the CDR3 is TGTGCCAGCAGTGCCCCGGGACAGGGTATCTATGGCTACACCTTC. Translating it yields CASSAPGQGIYGYTF.

This clonotype was found many times. The chain carries TRBV7-2 and TRBJ2-7, with 8 nucleotides matching TRBD1. The length of the CDR3 is 14 residues. Trimming removed 5 bases from V and 3 bases from J; junction bases left unmatched: 6. Germline V gene data show CDR1 as SGHTA and CDR2 as FQGNSA. CDR3 nucleotides: TGTGCCAGCAGCAAAGCCGGGACAGGCTACGAGCAGTACTTC. Translation: CASSKAGTGYEQYF. Together with reference TRBV7-2 and TRBJ2-7, the CDR3 gives the full variable domain: GAGVSQSPSNKVTEKGKDVELRCDPISGHTALYWYRQSLGQGLEFLIYFQGNSAPDKSGLPSDRFSAERTGGSVSTLTIQRTQQEDSAVYLCASSKAGTGYEQYFGPGTRLTVT.

The chain links TRBV9 to TRBJ2-6; no clear D. V gave up 0 bases and J gave up 1 base, with 5 bases separating them. The CDR3 runs 15 residues. Germline V gene data show CDR1 as SGDLS and CDR2 as YYNGEE. The CDR3 sequence: CASSVAPSGANVLTF. For the CDR3, the DNA is TGTGCCAGCAGCGTAGCCCCGTCTGGGGCCAACGTCCTGACTTTC.